In this sample, the clone carrying this T cell receptor beta chain turned up once. This CDR3 is built from 15 residues. V trimming: 0 bases; J trimming: 5 bases; junction bases outside the gene matches: 6. Germline CDR1 SGHRS, CDR2 YFSETQ. The record originates from a study of technical replicates of blood from a few donors. Using immunoSEQ multiplex PCR, the repertoire was profiled, and TCRdb retains in-frame clones only, with some absent. The sample includes about 70,000 clones, roughly 94% seen only once; the top ten take 0.39%. The chain is built from TRBV5-1 and TRBJ2-5, with TRBD1 matching 8 bases. Source material: T cells isolated from PBMCs. The receptor was derived from a human donor in good health. The CDR3 sequence: CASSLERQGRETQYF. In DNA form, the CDR3 reads TGCGCCAGCAGCTTGGAGAGACAGGGGAGGGAGACCCAGTACTTC. The complete variable domain, with remaining parts taken from reference TRBV5-1 and TRBJ2-5, reads KAGVTQTPRYLIKTRGQQVTLSCSPISGHRSVSWYQQTPGQGLQFLFEYFSETQRNKGNFPGRFSGRQFSNSRSEMNVSTLELGDSALYLCASSLERQGRETQYFGPGTRLLVL.